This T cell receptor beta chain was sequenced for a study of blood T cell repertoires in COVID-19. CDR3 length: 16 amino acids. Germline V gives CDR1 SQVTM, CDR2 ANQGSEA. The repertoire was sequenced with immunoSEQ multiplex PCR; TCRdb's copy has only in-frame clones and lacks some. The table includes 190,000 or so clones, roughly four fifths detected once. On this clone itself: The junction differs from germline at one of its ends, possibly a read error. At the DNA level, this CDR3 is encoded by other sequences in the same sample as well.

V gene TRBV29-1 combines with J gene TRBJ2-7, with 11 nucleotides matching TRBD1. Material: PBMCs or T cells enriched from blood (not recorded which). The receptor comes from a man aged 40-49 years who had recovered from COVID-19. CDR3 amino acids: CSVEAPGQGVVYEQYF. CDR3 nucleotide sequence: TGCAGCGTTGAAGCTCCGGGACAGGGGGTAGTATACGAGCAGTATTTC.